The rows below give T cell receptor beta chains drawn from one sample of a study of response to subunit inactivated influenza vaccine. In TCRdb, the RT-PCR reads were re-called with MiXCR into one record per CDR3 protein. This sample yields some 500,000 distinct CDR3 sequences, of which about 17% are seen a single time; less than 4% belongs to the top ten. Sequenced here: CD4+ T cells sorted from PBMCs, sampled less than 30 months after vaccination. The receptors were gathered from a man in his fifties or sixties who received an inactivated influenza vaccine. CDR3s include the opening cysteine and the closing phenylalanine or tryptophan. Each record gives: J gene, D gene, V gene, clone size, CDR3 protein, CDR3 DNA. D genes are given only for firm matches. Rows may omit the clone size; those that give it use once, few, many or a size class.

>TRBJ2-1|-|TRBV12-3/TRBV12-4|-
CASSATSGFGNEQFF
TGTGCCAGCAGTGCGACTAGTGGCTTCGGCAATGAGCAGTTCTTC
>TRBJ2-5|TRBD2|TRBV5-1|few
CASSQTAGGGAQYF
TGCGCCAGCAGCCAAACAGCTGGCGGGGGGGCCCAGTACTTC
>TRBJ2-2|-|TRBV20-1|-
CSARDVQGFTGELFF
TGCAGTGCTAGAGATGTACAGGGTTTCACCGGGGAGCTGTTTTTT
>TRBJ1-1|-|TRBV20-1|-
CSARPPGGRNTEAFF
TGCAGTGCTAGACCCCCGGGGGGCAGGAACACTGAAGCTTTCTTT
>TRBJ2-3|TRBD1|TRBV5-1|many
CASSPRGPGTDTQYF
TGCGCCAGCAGCCCCAGGGGGCCGGGCACAGATACGCAGTATTTT
>TRBJ1-2|-|TRBV20-1|few
CSAPTQGSTNYGYTF
TGCAGTGCTCCCACACAGGGATCAACTAACTATGGCTACACCTTC
>TRBJ2-7|-|TRBV24-1|few
CATSDHRAGRDEQYF
TGTGCCACCAGTGACCACAGGGCGGGTAGAGACGAGCAGTACTTC
>TRBJ1-6|-|TRBV28|few
CASSLLGRRNSPLHF
TGTGCCAGCAGTTTATTAGGGAGGAGGAATTCACCCCTCCACTTT
>TRBJ2-7|-|TRBV6-2/TRBV6-3|-
CASRSGYFLQGSEQYF
TGTGCCAGCAGGTCCGGGTACTTCCTACAGGGAAGCGAGCAGTACTTC
>TRBJ2-6|TRBD1|TRBV4-3|-
CASSVGTGGGAGANVLTF
TGCGCCAGCAGCGTCGGGACAGGGGGCGGCGCTGGGGCCAACGTCCTGACTTTC
>TRBJ2-7|TRBD1|TRBV5-1|few
CASSLRGQGLNEQYF
TGCGCCAGCAGCTTGAGGGGACAGGGTTTGAACGAGCAGTACTTC
>TRBJ1-2|-|TRBV25-1|few
CASSDPGAGAYGYTF
TGTGCCAGCAGTGACCCTGGAGCAGGGGCCTATGGCTACACCTTC
>TRBJ2-5|TRBD1|TRBV10-3|few
CAIRGDREGETQYF
TGTGCCATCAGGGGGGACAGGGAAGGGGAGACCCAGTACTTC
>TRBJ2-3|-|TRBV6-2/TRBV6-3|many
CASSLPGIYTQYF
TGTGCCAGCAGCCTGCCGGGGATTTATACGCAGTATTTT
>TRBJ2-2|TRBD2|TRBV6-1|few
CASSPRAGGYTGELFF
TGTGCCAGCAGCCCGCGCGCGGGGGGTTACACCGGGGAGCTGTTTTTT
>TRBJ2-7|-|TRBV28|-
CASSSTVSYEQYF
TGTGCCAGCAGTTCGACAGTCTCCTACGAGCAGTACTTC
>TRBJ2-5|-|TRBV6-2/TRBV6-3|-
CASRVQGREETQYF
TGTGCCAGCAGAGTACAGGGGAGGGAAGAGACCCAGTACTTC
>TRBJ2-1|TRBD1|TRBV6-2/TRBV6-3|few
CASSPPGQGLNEQFF
TGTGCCAGCAGTCCACCGGGACAGGGTTTGAATGAGCAGTTCTTC
>TRBJ1-1|-|TRBV10-2|few
CASIAQGGTEAFF
TGCGCCAGCATAGCACAGGGTGGCACTGAAGCTTTCTTT
>TRBJ2-6|-|TRBV5-1|few
CASSLHSTGAGIGANVLTF
TGCGCCAGCAGCTTGCATTCGACAGGAGCCGGAATTGGGGCCAACGTCCTGACTTTC
>TRBJ2-7|-|TRBV5-1|few
CASSAPENLGYEQYF
TGCGCCAGCAGCGCCCCGGAAAATCTCGGCTACGAGCAGTACTTC
>TRBJ2-1|-|TRBV5-1|-
CASSQGPRGSYNEQFF
TGCGCCAGCAGTCAAGGGCCAAGGGGCTCCTACAATGAGCAGTTCTTC
>TRBJ2-4|-|TRBV7-2|-
CASSHFPRPDKNIQYF
TGTGCCAGCAGCCACTTCCCCCGGCCGGACAAAAACATTCAGTACTTC